Each of the 26 T cell receptor beta chains below was sequenced from the same sample in a study of T cell responses to AZD1222 COVID-19 vaccine. Repertoires were generated with immunoSEQ multiplex PCR, while TCRdb's copy carries only in-frame clones and drops some. Of some 79,000 clones listed, over 70% are singletons. Sequencing used peripheral blood, obtained 28 days after the second AZD1222 dose. The receptor set was obtained from an adult who received the AZD1222 COVID-19 vaccine.

The V gene is TRBV2, the J gene TRBJ2-1; no firm D call. V was shortened by 4 bases and J by 4 bases, with 8 bases between the two germline ends. The germline V gene has CDR1 SNHLY and CDR2 FYNNEI. The CDR3 length is 13 residues. The CDR3 sequence is CASSVLLYNEQFF. The CDR3 bases are TGTGCCAGCAGTGTTCTGCTATACAATGAGCAGTTCTTC.

The chain combines TRBV28 with TRBJ1-3, with 7 bases that match TRBD1. The length of the CDR3 is 17 residues. V lost 5 bases and J lost 0; bases outside the gene matches: 10. The germline gives CDR1 MDHEN, CDR2 SYDVKM. CDR3 bases: TGTGCCAGCAGTACGTGGGAAGGGGGCTTCTCTGGAAACACCATATATTTT. Its translation is CASSTWEGGFSGNTIYF. Full variable domain (rest looked up from reference TRBV28 and TRBJ1-3): DVKVTQSSRYLVKRTGEKVFLECVQDMDHENMFWYRQDPGLGLRLIYFSYDVKMKEKGDIPEGYSVSREKKERFSLILESASTNQTSMYLCASSTWEGGFSGNTIYFGEGSWLTVV.

This chain connects TRBV6-5 to TRBJ1-6, with D perhaps TRBD1 (5 bases). The CDR3 runs to 15 residues. The V and J ends lost 2 bases and 11 bases respectively, with 16 bases between them. Germline V lookup: CDR1 MNHEY, CDR2 SVGAGI. The CDR3 DNA reads TGTGCCAGCAGTTACGGGGACGGGAACTGGGCACCCCTCCACTTT. This codes for CASSYGDGNWAPLHF.

This chain connects TRBV18 to TRBJ1-6; D is possibly TRBD1 (6 bases). Germline loops: CDR1 KGHSH, CDR2 LQKENI. Trimming shortened V by 4 bases and J by 10 bases, and 20 bases separated the two germline ends. The CDR3 sequence is 16 residues long. In DNA form, the CDR3 reads TGTGCCAGCTCACGACTCGAGGAAGGGGGAGGATCACCCCTCCACTTT. This codes for CASSRLEEGGGSPLHF.

The gene calls are TRBV16 and TRBJ2-3; weak D call: TRBD2 (6 bases). Germline V lookup: CDR1 KGHSY, CDR2 FQNENV. V lost 2 bases to trimming and J lost 3 bases, with 6 bases between them. The CDR3 loop spans 13 amino acids. The CDR3: CASSQGGTDTQYF. The CDR3 DNA reads as TGTGCCAGCAGCCAAGGAGGGACAGATACGCAGTATTTT.

This chain uses TRBV15 with TRBJ2-1; D gene unclear. V shed 0 bases and J shed 10 bases, with 10 bases lying between them. There are 13 residues in the CDR3. Germline CDR1 LNHNV, CDR2 YYDKDF (reference sequence). The CDR3 region has the DNA TGTGCCACCAGCAGAGATCTCGGGCGGGAGCAGTTCTTC. Translation: CATSRDLGREQFF.

The V and J genes are TRBV7-9 and TRBJ2-7, with 10 bases identical to TRBD1. The CDR3 consists of 15 residues. Germline values: CDR1 SEHNR, CDR2 FQNEAQ (reference sequence). The ends lost 4 bases at V and 3 bases at J; junction bases unmatched: 6. The CDR3 nucleotides are TGTGCCAGCAGCTGGACCGGGACAGGGGACTACGAGCAGTACTTC. Protein product: CASSWTGTGDYEQYF.

The chain combines TRBV6-5 with TRBJ2-4; D is unclear. This CDR3 has 14 amino acids. Germline V gene sequence: CDR1 MNHEY, CDR2 SVGAGI. Trimming stripped 5 bases from V and 2 bases from J, with 10 bases between. CDR3 in DNA: TGTGCCAGCAGTCATGGCAGCACCAAAAACATTCAGTACTTC. Amino acids: CASSHGSTKNIQYF.

The chain has TRBV9 and TRBJ2-5; TRBD1 or TRBD2 may be the D gene (7 bases each). The V gene's germline CDR1 is SGDLS and CDR2 YYNGEE. Between the trimmed V and J ends, which lost 0 bases and 1 base, there was a span of 13 bases. This CDR3 region has 16 residues. CDR3 amino acids: CASSVAGGAGQETQYF. DNA for the CDR3: TGTGCCAGCAGCGTAGCAGGGGGGGCGGGCCAAGAGACCCAGTACTTC. Looking up the rest from reference TRBV9 and TRBJ2-5 gives the full variable domain: DSGVTQTPKHLITATGQRVTLRCSPRSGDLSVYWYQQSLDQGLQFLIQYYNGEERAKGNILERFSAQQFPDLHSELNLSSLELGDSALYFCASSVAGGAGQETQYFGPGTRLLVL.

The chain has TRBV7-3 and TRBJ1-1, with unresolved D. CDR1 is SGHTA and CDR2 is FQGTGA in the germline V gene. The CDR3 runs 17 residues. V was trimmed by 0 bases and J by 1 base, leaving 15 bases between them. CDR3 protein: CASSLTGTTTSNTEAFF. DNA of the CDR3: TGTGCCAGCAGCTTAACAGGTACCACAACTTCGAACACTGAAGCTTTCTTT.

This chain joins TRBV27 and TRBJ1-4, with D maybe TRBD1 (5 bases). The germline V gene encodes CDR1 MNHEY and CDR2 SMNVEV (reference sequence). The CDR3 has 18 residues. Trimming stripped 4 bases from V and 3 bases from J, with 21 bases between. CDR3 loop: CASSSYTGLVRANEKLFF. In nucleotides, the CDR3 is TGTGCCAGCAGTTCCTATACAGGCCTAGTTAGGGCTAATGAAAAACTGTTTTTT.

The chain recombines TRBV7-8 with TRBJ2-2; TRBD2 aligns across 9 bases. The CDR3 contains 17 residues. The V gene end was trimmed by 2 bases and the J gene end by 2 bases; junction bases not matched to a gene: 6. Germline CDR1 is SGHVS and CDR2 is FQNEAQ. The CDR3 DNA sequence: TGTGCCAGCAGCTTATTAGGCGGGAGGGCCAACACCGGGGAGCTGTTTTTT. This sequence encodes CASSLLGGRANTGELFF.

The V gene is TRBV15, the J gene TRBJ1-6; D unresolved. V dropped 3 bases and J dropped 8 bases, with 17 bases sitting between them. Germline CDR1 and CDR2: LNHNV and YYDKDF (reference sequence). This CDR3 has 16 residues. The CDR3 DNA follows: TGTGCCACCAGCAGGGCAACCACACGTAGGGATTCACCCCTCCACTTT. Translated, it gives CATSRATTRRDSPLHF.

The chain is built from TRBV12-3 or TRBV12-4 and TRBJ1-1; D possibly corresponds to TRBD1 (6 bases). Trimming cost V 3 bases and J 4 bases, with 9 bases left between them. This CDR3 is built from 13 residues. The CDR3 DNA reads as TGTGCCAGCAGTTTCGACAGGCGCACTGAAGCTTTCTTT. Protein sequence: CASSFDRRTEAFF.

The chain employs TRBV3-1 (or the pseudogene TRBV3-2) and TRBJ2-2, with D possibly TRBD2 on 6 matching bases. Germline V gene lookup returns CDR1 LGHDT and CDR2 YNNKEL (reference sequence). The ends were cut back, 0 bases at V and 7 bases at J, with 9 bases in the middle. The CDR3 consists of 14 residues. CDR3 DNA sequence: TGTGCCAGCAGCCAAGAAGGAGGGAGCGGGGAGCTGTTTTTT. Translation gives CASSQEGGSGELFF.

In its sample, this clone was seen a few times. Here the CDR3 reads CASSILLGDYNEQFF. The CDR3 nucleotides are TGTGCCAGTAGTATCCTCTTGGGGGACTACAATGAGCAGTTCTTC. The J gene is TRBJ2-1, the V gene TRBV19; D is tentatively TRBD1 or TRBD2 (5 bases each). Germline V gene lookup returns CDR1 LNHDA and CDR2 SQIVND (reference sequence). Between the trimmed V and J ends, which lost 3 bases and 3 bases, there was a span of 12 bases. CDR3 length: 15 amino acids.

CDR3 nucleotides: TGTGCCAGCCTCCTTCACCGGGGGGTAAGCAATCAGCCCCAGCATTTT. As protein: CASLLHRGVSNQPQHF. J is TRBJ1-5 and V is TRBV28, with a tentative D call TRBD1 (5 bases). The CDR3 totals 16 residues. V lost 8 bases and J lost 1, with 18 bases in between. Germline V gene data show CDR1 as MDHEN and CDR2 as SYDVKM.

The J gene is TRBJ2-2, the V gene TRBV11-1; no definite D call. CDR1 is SGHAT, CDR2 FQDESV, per germline (reference sequence). The CDR3 totals 14 residues. V was pared by 1 base and J by 6 bases, with 9 bases between. The CDR3 is CASSLGMVSGELFF. The CDR3 region has the DNA TGTGCCAGCAGCTTAGGGATGGTTTCCGGGGAGCTGTTTTTT.

The chain combines TRBV5-1 with TRBJ2-1; D might be TRBD2 (6 bases). There are 16 residues in the CDR3. V was trimmed by 0 bases and J by 2 bases, leaving 12 bases between them. In germline, CDR1 is SGHRS, CDR2 YFSETQ. Here the CDR3 reads CASSLGDWDAYNEQFF. CDR3 in DNA: TGCGCCAGCAGCTTGGGGGACTGGGATGCCTACAATGAGCAGTTCTTC. The full variable domain, completed using reference TRBV5-1 and TRBJ2-1, is KAGVTQTPRYLIKTRGQQVTLSCSPISGHRSVSWYQQTPGQGLQFLFEYFSETQRNKGNFPGRFSGRQFSNSRSEMNVSTLELGDSALYLCASSLGDWDAYNEQFFGPGTRLTVL.

This clone was picked up a small number of times. This chain connects TRBV19 to TRBJ2-3; D not certain. The length of the CDR3 is 12 residues. Germline V lookup: CDR1 LNHDA, CDR2 SQIVND (reference sequence). Trimming stripped 6 bases from V and 6 bases from J, with 10 bases between. This chain's CDR3 is CASSPLGDTQYF. The CDR3 bases are TGTGCCAGTAGCCCCCTGGGGGATACGCAGTATTTT.

This chain joins TRBV11-2 and TRBJ2-7, with TRBD1 identical over 7 bases. V was pared by 0 bases and J by 7 bases, with 9 bases of the junction left unmatched. Germline V lookup: CDR1 SGHAT, CDR2 FQNNGV. The CDR3 sequence is 15 residues long. The chain's CDR3 is CASSLDFDRAYEQYF. CDR3 nucleotides: TGTGCCAGCAGCTTAGATTTTGACAGGGCGTATGAGCAGTACTTC.

The V gene is TRBV5-8, the J gene TRBJ2-2; D remains ambiguous. Germline CDR1 and CDR2: SGHTS and YDEGEE. This CDR3 comprises 14 residues. V was clipped by 4 bases and J by 3 bases, with 10 bases between them. CDR3 coding DNA: TGTGCCAGCAGCAAGAGGTTGGACACCGGGGAGCTGTTTTTT. It specifies CASSKRLDTGELFF.

The V and J genes are TRBV28 and TRBJ2-6; D remains unclear. The CDR3 spans 15 residues. The V and J ends lost 2 bases and 2 bases respectively, with 7 bases between them. CDR1 MDHEN and CDR2 SYDVKM come from the germline V gene. The CDR3 nucleotides read TGTGCCAGCAGTTTAGTGTCCACTGGGGCCAACGTCCTGACTTTC. It encodes CASSLVSTGANVLTF.

The CDR3 loop is CSVEVTGEGNQPQHF. The CDR3, as DNA: TGCAGCGTTGAAGTGACAGGGGAGGGCAATCAGCCCCAGCATTTT. The rearrangement uses TRBV29-1 and TRBJ1-5; 8 bases agree with TRBD1. V shed 1 base, J shed 2 bases, and the junction held 4 bases outside the gene matches. CDR1 and CDR2 from the germline V gene are SQVTM and ANQGSEA. The CDR3 runs to 15 residues.

The chain is built from TRBV6-2 or TRBV6-3 and TRBJ2-1; 7 bases match TRBD2. This CDR3 is 14 amino acids long. With V trimmed by 4 bases and J by 8 bases, 8 bases remained unmatched. The germline V gene encodes CDR1 MNHEY and CDR2 SVGEGT. The CDR3 region is CASSWLAEGYEQFF. CDR3 bases: TGTGCCAGCAGTTGGCTAGCGGAGGGCTATGAGCAGTTCTTC.

This sequence joins TRBV30 and TRBJ1-6; D gene unclear. The CDR3 sequence is 14 residues long. Germline-derived CDR1 and CDR2 are GTSNPN and SVGIG (reference sequence). Trimming removed 5 bases from V and 0 bases from J, with 8 bases in between. As DNA, the CDR3 is TGTGCCTGGGGGTCGAGCTCCTATAATTCACCCCTCCACTTT. Translated: CAWGSSSYNSPLHF.